This T cell receptor beta chain appears in the sequencing data of a study of CD8 T cells in Susac syndrome (dated 2019 in TCRdb). Broadly, across the study: Whether CD8+ T cell activation and differentiation in Susac syndrome was antigen driven was tested using repertoire sequencing. The research as a whole found: The number of individuals in the TCR sequencing and HLA analysis was recognized as being relatively small.

Deletion took 7 bases off V and 4 bases off J, with a span of 13 bases between the germline ends. Based on the germline V gene, the CDR1 and CDR2 sequences are SGHDN and FVKESK. From its cysteine to its phenylalanine, the CDR3 spans 14 amino acids. Left in the record is the CDR3 DNA by itself, 42 bases read in frame from the first base. Details on this clonotype: Its antigen remains unidentified. No base quality information exists; no much larger clone differs at one position.

High-throughput TCR beta sequencing profiled peripheral blood CD8+ and CD4+ T cells from healthy donors, Susac syndrome patients and multiple sclerosis patients. Healthy donors were included as age- and sex-matched controls. CD8+ TEMRA cells were enriched by FACS, while bulk CD8+ and CD4+ T cells were purified by magnetic negative isolation. Blood was drawn into EDTA tubes, processed within 24 hours, and PBMCs were isolated by density gradient centrifugation. PBMCs intended for TCR sequencing were cryopreserved in liquid nitrogen and thawed later in a water bath at 37 degrees C. The sorted or isolated CD4+, CD8+ and CD8+ TEMRA cells had a purity of 90% or higher. RNA was extracted using the RNeasy kit, and roughly 0.5 to 1 ug of the RNA was reverse transcribed with random hexamers. The immunoSEQ multiplex PCR assay, covering 54 Vbeta and 13 Jbeta segments, was used to amplify TCR beta CDR3 regions. PCR amplification bias was corrected using a synthetic template baseline for primer optimization and computational correction. In the source study's methods: Reads were annotated to V, D and J genes per IMGT and analyzed with immunoSEQ Analyzer, keeping only productive sequences. Clonality was calculated as one minus the Shannon entropy normalized by log2 of the number of productive unique sequences. For each patient and control, public and private clones were evaluated within the 100 most prevalent clones. Susac-specific clones were defined as absent from healthy and MS cohorts, over a thousand published viral clones and other ImmuneACCESS disease sequences. TCRdb handled the public reads itself, with Q25 trimming in fastp and clone calling in MiXCR, and kept productive beta chains. Duplicate CDR3 protein sequences are folded into a single record with the most common DNA and genes. In this record, the V and J calls reflect TCRdb's handling and not the investigators' own analysis. The sample records more than 120,000 distinct CDR3 sequences, 94% of which are singletons. Of the sample, about 0.076% falls within the top ten clones.

The TCR sequence derives from a human donor in good health. This sequence uses TRBV14 and TRBJ2-2; 6 matching bases give a weak D call of TRBD1. The sequenced material came from CD4+ T cells from PBMCs. The CDR3 protein: CASNQGLITGELFF. The bases read TGTGCCAGCAATCAGGGGCTGATCACCGGGGAGCTGTTTTTT.